A single count supports the clone carrying this T cell receptor beta chain. Its antigen is still unknown. Germline is not matched at one junction end, which may reflect a read error. A second PCR of 7 to 11 cycles used a sample-barcoded 5' primer and a J-beta primer mix. TCRdb redid the calling of the 5' RACE reads with MiXCR, one entry per CDR3 protein. The table includes fewer than 2,000,000 distinct CDR3 sequences, 35% to 50% detected once. Germline CDR1 SGHTA, CDR2 FQGNSA. The CDR3 covers 14 residues. Sample donors were healthy Caucasian individuals that came from Russia, aged roughly 6 to 95. Staff drew 8 to 10 milliliters of peripheral blood from each donor. The sample comes from a study of blood T cells in healthy people across ages. Findings and caveats of the study: In older individuals, TCR beta diversity per million T cells was lower, falling roughly linearly with age.

Sequencing was performed on blood. The clonotype originates from a human donor in good health. V is TRBV7-2 and J is TRBJ2-7; TRBD2 might be the D (6 bases). The CDR3: CAGTTGVSSHEQYF. DNA of the CDR3: TGTGCCGGCACCACGGGGGTAAGCTCCCACGAGCAGTACTTC.